The clone carrying this TCR beta chain was observed at least ten times. Its antigen is undetermined. This record belongs to a study of breast tumors, draining lymph nodes, adjacent tissues. Points from the study as a whole: Data only fit, rather than demonstrated, lymph node origin of most tumor T cells. Data fit most tumor T cells coming from lymph node, expanding in tumor. Compared with lymph nodes, tumors were less diverse; compared with nontumor tissue, more. Luminal-like breast cancer showed significantly greater tumor-nontumor repertoire similarity than basal-like breast cancer did.

Samples came from axillary lymph nodes draining the breast cancer. The V segment lost 5 bases and the J segment 1 base; nucleotides outside the gene matches: 0. The CDR3 consists of 12 residues. Germline V gene lookup returns CDR1 GTSNPN and CDR2 SVGIG (reference sequence). MiXCR, applied by TCRdb to the multiplex PCR reads, yields one record per CDR3 protein. The sample holds 130,000 or so distinct CDR3 sequences, around 20% seen once. The chain is built from TRBV30 and TRBJ2-5; 8 bases align to TRBD2. The origin of this receptor is a female donor with breast cancer. Some clones in this sample may be carry-over from other donors' samples. Material for sequencing was axillary lymph node tissue. The CDR3 loop is CAWGTSQETQYF. Written as DNA, the CDR3 is TGTGCCTGGGGGACTAGCCAAGAGACCCAGTACTTC.